A single sample gave rise to the 25 T cell receptor beta chains below, sequenced in a study of T cells in Graves' hyperthyroidism and ophthalmopathy. RNA transcripts were the template for amplifying TCR beta CDR3 regions. First-round RT-PCR of the TCR CDR3 relied on the HTBI primer set. TCRdb passed the multiplex PCR reads through MiXCR, listing each CDR3 protein once. The sample has about 330,000 distinct CDR3 sequences, roughly 15% seen once. Sequenced input: blood. These receptors were collected from a middle-aged woman with Graves' ophthalmopathy.

Only a few counts were recorded for this clonotype. The CDR3 nucleotides read TGTGCCAGCAGCTTAGTAACTAATGAAAAACTGTTTTTT. It yields the protein CASSLVTNEKLFF. The chain recombines TRBV11-2 with TRBJ1-4; D not resolved. Trimming cost V 1 base and J 1 base, with 1 base left between them. The CDR3 runs 13 residues. Germline V gene lookup returns CDR1 SGHAT and CDR2 FQNNGV. Full variable domain (outside the CDR3, taken from reference TRBV11-2 and TRBJ1-4): EAGVAQSPRYKIIEKRQSVAFWCNPISGHATLYWYQQILGQGPKLLIQFQNNGVVDDSQLPKDRFSAERLKGVDSTLKIQPAKLEDSAVYLCASSLVTNEKLFFGSGTQLSVL.

The sample holds many counts of this clonotype. The genes are TRBV12-3 or TRBV12-4 and TRBJ2-7, with 8 bases fitting TRBD1. This CDR3 is 12 amino acids long. V dropped 5 bases and J dropped 6; count of bases not matched to a gene: 3. The DNA for the CDR3 is TGTGCCAGCAGTCAGACAGGGGTCGAGCAGTACTTC. Protein: CASSQTGVEQYF.

J is TRBJ2-3 and V is TRBV20-1; 7 bases align to TRBD1. Germline CDR1 is DFQATT and CDR2 is SNEGSKA (reference sequence). This CDR3 is built from 15 residues. With 5 bases clipped from V and 1 base from J, the junction kept 9 bases outside the gene matches. The CDR3 region is CSASPFDRGTDTQYF. The CDR3 DNA reads TGCAGTGCTTCCCCCTTCGACAGGGGCACAGATACGCAGTATTTT.

The genes are TRBV20-1 and TRBJ1-2; the D is unclear. Germline loops: CDR1 DFQATT, CDR2 SNEGSKA (reference sequence). The CDR3 extends over 12 amino acids. The V and J ends lost 1 base and 5 bases respectively, with 8 bases between them. The CDR3 DNA reads as TGCAGTGCTAGAGCGAGCAGATATGGCTACACCTTC. It codes for CSARASRYGYTF.

Points on this clonotype: This may be a read error, as it is one base from a much larger clone. The chain employs TRBV20-1 and TRBJ1-2; D is unclear. The CDR3 covers 13 residues. Germline CDR1 reads DFQATT; CDR2 reads SNEGSKA (reference sequence). V lost 0 bases and J 6 bases, leaving 11 bases between the germline ends. Here the CDR3 DNA reads TGCAGTGCTAGAGACGTGGGGATCGATGGCTACACCTTC. It codes for CSARDVGIDGYTF.

This clonotype was seen ten or more times. The V gene is TRBV6-1, the J gene TRBJ2-5, with TRBD1 identical over 10 bases. Germline trimming cut 7 bases from V and 4 bases from J; bases unmatched to any gene: 6. CDR3 length: 14 amino acids. Germline CDR1 and CDR2: MNHNS and SASEGT. CDR3 loop: CASTSTGGRETQYF. CDR3 DNA: TGTGCCAGCACTTCGACAGGGGGCAGAGAGACCCAGTACTTC.

This clonotype was observed at least ten times. The chain joins TRBV20-1 to TRBJ2-7; 7 nucleotides agree with TRBD2. The ends lost 3 bases at V and 2 bases at J; junction bases unmatched: 19. There are 18 residues in the CDR3. Germline CDR1 reads DFQATT; CDR2 reads SNEGSKA (reference sequence). The CDR3 region has the DNA TGCAGTGCTAGTAGCAGTTTCGCCTCTAGCGGAACGACCTACGAGCAGTACTTC. Encoded protein: CSASSSFASSGTTYEQYF.

Ten or more counts support this clonotype. The V and J genes are TRBV2 and TRBJ1-2; D remains ambiguous. Germline V gives CDR1 SNHLY, CDR2 FYNNEI. V was pared by 7 bases and J by 2 bases, with 8 bases between. This CDR3 is built from 12 residues. CDR3 region: CASTRDNYGYTF. The CDR3 bases are TGTGCCAGCACCCGCGACAACTATGGCTACACCTTC.

The rearrangement joins TRBV29-1 to TRBJ1-3; D is unclear. Between the trimmed V and J ends, which lost 4 bases and 1 base, there was a span of 8 bases. Germline V gene lookup returns CDR1 SQVTM and CDR2 ANQGSEA. This CDR3 contains 13 residues. The CDR3 DNA sequence: TGCAGCGTTGTGCCAAATTCTGGAAACACCATATATTTT. This sequence encodes CSVVPNSGNTIYF.

This chain joins TRBV27 and TRBJ2-2; no reliable D call. Germline V gene data show CDR1 as MNHEY and CDR2 as SMNVEV (reference sequence). V lost 6 bases and J 6 bases, leaving 8 bases between the germline ends. This CDR3 is built from 12 residues. The CDR3 region is CASSPFSGELFF. CDR3 DNA sequence: TGTGCCAGCAGCCCGTTTTCCGGGGAGCTGTTTTTT.

This clonotype appeared many times. This chain joins TRBV6-4 and TRBJ1-1, with 7 bases lining up with TRBD1. V was pared by 4 bases and J by 3 bases, with 5 bases of the junction left unmatched. The CDR3 covers 14 residues. Per the germline V gene, CDR1 is MRHNA and CDR2 is SNTAGT. CDR3 residues: CASSVNQGDTEAFF. DNA for the CDR3: TGTGCCAGCAGTGTCAATCAGGGGGACACTGAAGCTTTCTTT.

This clonotype was found many times. J is TRBJ2-1 and V is TRBV5-1, with D possibly TRBD1 on 7 matching bases. The CDR3 length is 14 residues. V was shortened by 6 bases and J by 5 bases, with 15 bases between the two germline ends. Looked up from germline, CDR1 is SGHRS and CDR2 is YFSETQ. The CDR3 DNA sequence: TGCGCCAGCATGCAGGGGGGTATGAACAATGAGCAGTTCTTC. It codes for CASMQGGMNNEQFF.

This clonotype showed up many times. This chain links TRBV7-2 with TRBJ2-2; D perhaps matches TRBD1 (6 bases). The CDR3 is 14 amino acids. The germline gives CDR1 SGHTA, CDR2 FQGNSA. V lost 11 bases, J lost 2 bases, and 15 bases lay in between. Here the CDR3 reads CAGGSSFNTGELFF. The CDR3 coding sequence is TGTGCCGGGGGCTCCTCCTTTAACACCGGGGAGCTGTTTTTT.

This clonotype was recorded at least ten times. The genes are TRBV27 and TRBJ1-5; 7 bases match TRBD1. With V trimmed by 2 bases and J by 1 base, 2 bases remained unmatched. CDR3 length: 15 amino acids. CDR1 and CDR2 (germline): MNHEY, SMNVEV (reference sequence). CDR3 protein: CASSLTTGSNQPQHF. The CDR3 DNA follows: TGTGCCAGCAGTTTAACGACAGGGAGCAATCAGCCCCAGCATTTT.

There are many counts of this clonotype. The chain couples TRBV10-3 to TRBJ1-6; D ambiguous. Trimming left V 10 bases short and J 8 bases short, with 18 bases between. This CDR3 has 14 residues. Germline assignment: CDR1 ENHRY and CDR2 SYGVKD. This chain's CDR3 is CATQSDARHSPLHF. In DNA form, the CDR3 reads TGTGCCACCCAGTCGGACGCCCGACATTCACCCCTCCACTTT.

This clonotype turned up a few times. The chain joins TRBV2 to TRBJ1-6, with TRBD1 matching over 9 bases. Germline-derived CDR1 and CDR2 are SNHLY and FYNNEI. The CDR3 sequence is 15 residues long. With V trimmed by 3 bases and J by 10 bases, 7 bases remained unmatched. Written as DNA, the CDR3 is TGTGCCAGCAGTGACGAACAGGGGGCGATCTCACCCCTCCACTTT. Its protein is CASSDEQGAISPLHF.

The sample holds many counts of this clonotype. The rearrangement joins TRBV28 to TRBJ2-5; D tentatively fits TRBD1 or TRBD2 (5 bases each). The CDR3 consists of 15 residues. The germline V and J ends were trimmed by 1 base and 2 bases, with 11 bases remaining between them. Looked up from germline, CDR1 is MDHEN and CDR2 is SYDVKM. In DNA, the CDR3 is TGTGCCAGCAGTTTATCCCTGGGACCTCAAGAGACCCAGTACTTC. Encoded protein: CASSLSLGPQETQYF.

In this sample, this clonotype turned up many times. For the CDR3, the DNA is TGTGCCAGCAGTTGGTTAGCGGGTAGGGCCTCATGGGAGCAGTTCTTC. It encodes CASSWLAGRASWEQFF. This rearrangement joins TRBV12-3 or TRBV12-4 to TRBJ2-1; 7 bases fit TRBD2. This CDR3 spans 16 amino acids. V shed 4 bases, J shed 10 bases, and the junction held 16 bases outside the gene matches.

This chain connects TRBV29-1 to TRBJ2-7; maybe TRBD1 (6 bases). CDR1 SQVTM and CDR2 ANQGSEA come from the germline V gene. Trimming removed 8 bases from V and 0 bases from J, with 20 bases in between. CDR3 size: 15 residues. This CDR3 is CSLETGQRSSYEQYF. CDR3 bases: TGCAGCCTCGAAACAGGACAGAGGAGCTCCTACGAGCAGTACTTC.

This clonotype has at least ten counts. V is TRBV7-9 and J is TRBJ2-1; 7 nucleotides match TRBD2. V was pared by 6 bases and J by 5 bases, with 4 bases of the junction left unmatched. Germline CDR1 reads SEHNR; CDR2 reads FQNEAQ (reference sequence). The CDR3 sequence is 13 residues long. In DNA form, the CDR3 reads TGTGCCAGCAGACGGGGGGACCACAATGAGCAGTTCTTC. Translated: CASRRGDHNEQFF.

This clonotype appeared many times. V gene TRBV7-8 combines with J gene TRBJ2-1; D might be TRBD2 (5 bases). Germline CDR1 SGHVS, CDR2 FQNEAQ. CDR3 length equals 17 residues. V gave up 4 bases and J gave up 3 bases, with 19 bases separating them. CDR3 amino acids: CASSSSHVGSIYNEQFF. CDR3 DNA sequence: TGTGCCAGCAGCTCAAGTCATGTAGGGAGTATCTACAATGAGCAGTTCTTC.

This clonotype was found many times. The rearrangement joins TRBV12-3 or TRBV12-4 to TRBJ1-1; D ambiguous. CDR3 size: 14 residues. Trimming left V 0 bases short and J 1 base short, with 6 bases between. The CDR3 spells CASSLAARNTEAFF. The CDR3 region has the DNA TGTGCCAGCAGTTTAGCAGCGAGGAACACTGAAGCTTTCTTT.

This clonotype was picked up many times. V usage is TRBV11-2 and J usage is TRBJ2-5, with D perhaps matching TRBD1 (5 bases). This CDR3 spans 14 amino acids. CDR1 and CDR2 from the germline V gene are SGHAT and FQNNGV. V shed 5 bases and J shed 4 bases, with 14 bases lying between them. In DNA form, the CDR3 reads TGTGCCAGCAGCCAGCGACTGGGGCCAGAGACCCAGTACTTC. Translated, it gives CASSQRLGPETQYF.

This clonotype appeared many times. V and J are TRBV7-8 and TRBJ1-3; possible D gene TRBD1, 6 bases. CDR1 SGHVS and CDR2 FQNEAQ come from the germline V gene. Trimming pared 3 bases from V and 4 bases from J, leaving 7 bases between. The CDR3 totals 13 residues. The CDR3 DNA is TGTGCCAGCAGCTTCGGGACAGGAAACACCATATATTTT. Its protein product is CASSFGTGNTIYF.

This clonotype was detected ten times or more. The CDR3 nucleotides read TGTGCCAGCAGCTTCTCCCGGCGGGTCTCCTTATACACCGGGGAGCTGTTTTTT. Its protein product is CASSFSRRVSLYTGELFF. The V gene is TRBV7-9, the J gene TRBJ2-2, with D possibly being TRBD2 (5 bases). Trimming took off 3 bases at V and 3 bases at J, with 20 bases between the two ends. CDR3 size: 18 residues. The germline gives CDR1 SEHNR, CDR2 FQNEAQ (reference sequence).